The 6 T cell receptor beta chains given below trace back to one sample, sequenced in a study of post-analysis software for immune sequencing data. The study's findings and limits: Controls showed lower frequencies than patients for roughly five TRBV segments, and TRBV5-6, TRBV5-1 and TRBV20-1 were among these.

Included in the TCR beta cDNA libraries were unique molecular identifiers. TCRdb reanalysed the PCR reads using MiXCR and keeps one entry per CDR3 protein. The sample lists roughly 400,000 distinct CDR3 sequences; 30% to 45% were seen once. No antigens are known for them. Sequencing used blood. Receptors were obtained from a girl aged 2 to 10 with multiple sclerosis.

This chain uses TRBV20-1 with TRBJ1-4; D is unresolved. Germline CDR1 is DFQATT and CDR2 is SNEGSKA (reference sequence). This CDR3 has 13 residues. V was cut by 1 base and J by 7 bases, with 10 bases left in between. Written as DNA, the CDR3 is TGCAGTGCTAGAGGGAGCGGAGCTGAAAAACTGTTTTTT. The encoded protein is CSARGSGAEKLFF.

This clonotype was found once. This sequence joins TRBV13 and TRBJ2-3, with D possibly TRBD1 on 5 matching bases. The CDR3 covers 13 residues. Germline CDR1 and CDR2: PRHDT and FYEKMQ (reference sequence). The V end lost 5 bases, the J end lost 4 bases, and 10 bases lay between the germline ends. CDR3 nucleotide sequence: TGTGCCAGCAGCGCCCAGGGCGCAGATACGCAGTATTTT. As protein: CASSAQGADTQYF. Variable domain in full (rest from reference TRBV13 and TRBJ2-3): AAGVIQSPRHLIKEKRETATLKCYPIPRHDTVYWYQQGPGQDPQFLISFYEKMQSDKGSIPDRFSAQQFSDYHSELNMSSLELGDSALYFCASSAQGADTQYFGPGTRLTVL.

The rearrangement uses TRBV2 and TRBJ2-1; TRBD1 agrees at 8 bases. The length of the CDR3 is 15 residues. CDR1 is SNHLY, CDR2 FYNNEI, per germline. With 7 bases clipped from V and 0 bases from J, the junction kept 5 bases outside the gene matches. The CDR3 DNA reads TGTGCCAGCAAGAAAGGGACAGGCTCCTACAATGAGCAGTTCTTC. It translates to CASKKGTGSYNEQFF.

V and J are TRBV12-3 or TRBV12-4 and TRBJ2-7; D call uncertain. V was cut by 7 bases and J by 4 bases, with 14 bases left in between. CDR3 length equals 13 residues. The CDR3 here is CASTRGAGYEQYF. CDR3 coding DNA: TGTGCCAGCACCCGCGGCGCCGGGTACGAGCAGTACTTC.

A few counts support this clonotype. This sequence joins TRBV4-1 and TRBJ1-5, with 7 bases identical to TRBD1. Germline V CDR1 and CDR2: MGHRA, YSYEKL. With 0 bases clipped from V and 2 bases from J, the junction kept 7 bases outside the gene matches. This CDR3 has 17 residues. The CDR3 sequence is CASSQEGGGAGNQPQHF. The CDR3 nucleotides read TGCGCCAGCAGCCAAGAAGGAGGGGGCGCGGGCAATCAGCCCCAGCATTTT.

The table lists this clonotype with a few counts. J is TRBJ2-7 and V is TRBV20-1; 12 positions match TRBD2. The CDR3 has 15 residues. CDR1 and CDR2 from the germline V gene are DFQATT and SNEGSKA (reference sequence). The J segment lost 3 bases and the V segment lost 4 bases, leaving 7 bases of the junction unmatched. CDR3 DNA: TGCAGTGCTAAACGGACTAGCGGGATAGTCTACGAGCAGTACTTC. It is translated as CSAKRTSGIVYEQYF.